Below, 22 T cell receptor beta chains from the same sample are listed, as sequenced in a study of T cell changes during pregnancy in multiple sclerosis. Repertoires were generated with immunoSEQ multiplex PCR, while TCRdb's copy carries only in-frame clones and drops some. Of about 69,000 clones listed, roughly nine tenths are singletons. This specimen was CD4+ T cells from peripheral blood mononuclear cells, taken in the third trimester of pregnancy. The receptors here all came from a female donor in good health, enrolled as a control in a pregnancy study.

This clone was recorded only once. This rearrangement joins TRBV7-2 to TRBJ2-5; D uncertain. Germline CDR1 reads SGHTA; CDR2 reads FQGNSA. V lost 5 bases and J lost 9, with 13 bases in between. This CDR3 has 12 residues. The CDR3 protein is CASSPDSGPQYF. CDR3 bases: TGTGCCAGCAGCCCCGACTCTGGCCCCCAGTACTTC. Drawing the rest from reference TRBV7-2 and TRBJ2-5, the complete variable domain is GAGVSQSPSNKVTEKGKDVELRCDPISGHTALYWYRQSLGQGLEFLIYFQGNSAPDKSGLPSDRFSAERTGGSVSTLTIQRTQQEDSAVYLCASSPDSGPQYFGPGTRLLVL.

This chain links TRBV11-3 with TRBJ1-2; TRBD1 aligns across 9 bases. The germline gives CDR1 SGHNT, CDR2 YENEEA. Germline trimming cut 4 bases from V and 0 bases from J; bases unmatched to any gene: 9. The CDR3 is made up of 17 amino acids. The CDR3 here is CASSCRQGEPSNYGYTF. The DNA of the CDR3 is TGTGCCAGCAGCTGCCGACAGGGGGAGCCTTCTAACTATGGCTACACCTTC. Full variable domain (rest looked up from reference TRBV11-3 and TRBJ1-2): EAGVVQSPRYKIIEKKQPVAFWCNPISGHNTLYWYLQNLGQGPELLIRYENEEAVDDSQLPKDRFSAERLKGVDSTLKIQPAELGDSAVYLCASSCRQGEPSNYGYTFGSGTRLTVV.

V is TRBV4-3 and J is TRBJ2-3; 9 bases fit TRBD2. J lost 1 base, V lost 1 base, and 12 bases had no gene match. Per germline, CDR1 LGHNA and CDR2 YSLEER. The CDR3 runs to 19 residues. The CDR3 nucleotides read TGCGCCAGCAGCCAAGCCGGGGGCCTTACTAGCGGGCGCACAGATACGCAGTATTTT. Translated: CASSQAGGLTSGRTDTQYF.

V gene TRBV7-2 combines with J gene TRBJ1-5; D is uncertain. This CDR3 comprises 13 residues. Trimming stripped 2 bases from V and 2 bases from J, with 4 bases between. Germline V lookup: CDR1 SGHTA, CDR2 FQGNSA. Here the CDR3 reads CASSLRGNQPQHF. CDR3 in DNA: TGTGCCAGCAGCTTACGGGGCAATCAGCCCCAGCATTTT. Filled out from reference TRBV7-2 and TRBJ1-5, the complete variable domain reads GAGVSQSPSNKVTEKGKDVELRCDPISGHTALYWYRQSLGQGLEFLIYFQGNSAPDKSGLPSDRFSAERTGGSVSTLTIQRTQQEDSAVYLCASSLRGNQPQHFGDGTRLSIL.

This clone was found a few times. The gene calls are TRBV11-2 and TRBJ2-1; TRBD2 aligns across 13 bases. This CDR3 has 15 amino acids. CDR1 SGHAT and CDR2 FQNNGV come from the germline V gene. Trimming cost V 5 bases and J 9 bases; bases outside gene matches: 7. The CDR3 DNA is TGTGCCAGCAGCGTAACTAGCGGGGGGGGACTTGAGCAGTTCTTC. Translated: CASSVTSGGGLEQFF.

The chain is built from TRBV6-5 and TRBJ1-1; 7 nucleotides match TRBD1. V lost 6 bases and J lost 3; bases outside the gene matches: 10. The CDR3 spans 15 residues. Germline V gene lookup returns CDR1 MNHEY and CDR2 SVGAGI. This CDR3 is CASRLPQGTHTEAFF. Here the CDR3 DNA reads TGTGCCAGCAGGCTACCACAGGGGACTCACACTGAAGCTTTCTTT.

The chain combines TRBV18 with TRBJ2-7; maybe TRBD2 (6 bases). Deletions cut 6 bases from V and 2 bases from J, with 23 bases between. The CDR3 covers 17 residues. Germline CDR1 and CDR2: KGHSH and LQKENI. Here the CDR3 reads CASSPGLRGSLAYEQYF. The DNA of the CDR3 is TGTGCCAGCTCCCCCGGACTGCGGGGAAGCCTCGCCTACGAGCAGTACTTC.

This CDR3 reads CASWAGFYGYTF. CDR3 sequence (DNA): TGTGCCAGTTGGGCCGGATTCTATGGCTACACCTTC. This chain joins TRBV19 and TRBJ1-2; no reliable D call. Germline V gene lookup returns CDR1 LNHDA and CDR2 SQIVND (reference sequence). This CDR3 has 12 residues. V was pared by 8 bases and J by 4 bases, with 11 bases between.

This rearrangement joins TRBV6-1 to TRBJ1-2, with 8 bases that match TRBD1. The CDR3 runs to 14 residues. The J segment lost 7 bases and the V segment lost 0 bases, leaving 4 bases of the junction unmatched. Germline CDR1 MNHNS, CDR2 SASEGT. The CDR3 protein is CASSEASGGSGYTF. Written as DNA, the CDR3 is TGTGCCAGCAGTGAAGCCTCAGGGGGCTCTGGCTACACCTTC.

This chain links TRBV7-2 with TRBJ2-2; 8 bases match TRBD2. V gave up 1 base and J gave up 0 bases; unmatched junction bases: 7. The V gene's germline CDR1 is SGHTA and CDR2 FQGNSA. This CDR3 is built from 18 residues. Here the CDR3 reads CASSLVLAGGANTGELFF. The CDR3 region has the DNA TGTGCCAGCAGCTTAGTCCTCGCGGGGGGCGCGAACACCGGGGAGCTGTTTTTT. Filled out from reference TRBV7-2 and TRBJ2-2, the complete variable domain reads GAGVSQSPSNKVTEKGKDVELRCDPISGHTALYWYRQSLGQGLEFLIYFQGNSAPDKSGLPSDRFSAERTGGSVSTLTIQRTQQEDSAVYLCASSLVLAGGANTGELFFGEGSRLTVL.

The V gene is TRBV5-1, the J gene TRBJ2-3; 14 bases are shared with TRBD2. Trimming removed 0 bases from V and 0 bases from J; junction bases left unmatched: 0. Germline values: CDR1 SGHRS, CDR2 YFSETQ. The CDR3 covers 17 residues. CDR3 DNA sequence: TGCGCCAGCAGCTTGGGGACTAGCGGGGGGAGCACAGATACGCAGTATTTT. Its protein is CASSLGTSGGSTDTQYF.

The V gene is TRBV5-4, the J gene TRBJ2-7; a possible D gene is TRBD1 (6 bases). V was clipped by 4 bases and J by 1 base, with 12 bases between them. The germline CDR1 and CDR2 sequences are SGHNT and YYREEE (reference sequence). The CDR3 covers 14 residues. The CDR3 DNA is TGTGCCAGCAGCCCGGGACACCCGTCCTACGAGCAGTACTTC. It yields the protein CASSPGHPSYEQYF.

CDR3 DNA sequence: TGTGCCAGCAGCTACGCGGGGAAACTGTTTTTT. Amino acid sequence: CASSYAGKLFF. The chain recombines TRBV14 with TRBJ1-4; no firm D call. This CDR3 contains 11 residues. CDR1 is SGHDN, CDR2 FVKESK, per germline. With 5 bases removed from V and 11 bases from J, the gap between germline ends came to 9 bases.

In this sample, this clone turned up once. The rearrangement links TRBV9 to TRBJ1-1; tentative D call: TRBD1 (6 bases). The CDR3 sequence is 14 residues long. Germline CDR1 is SGDLS and CDR2 is YYNGEE. Trimming shortened V by 3 bases and J by 3 bases, and 12 bases separated the two germline ends. This CDR3 is CASSADRTDTEAFF. For the CDR3, the DNA is TGTGCCAGCAGCGCGGATAGGACAGACACTGAAGCTTTCTTT. Supplemented by reference TRBV9 and TRBJ1-1, the full variable domain reads DSGVTQTPKHLITATGQRVTLRCSPRSGDLSVYWYQQSLDQGLQFLIQYYNGEERAKGNILERFSAQQFPDLHSELNLSSLELGDSALYFCASSADRTDTEAFFGQGTRLTVV.

V gene TRBV18 combines with J gene TRBJ1-5, with D perhaps matching TRBD1 (5 bases). V gave up 4 bases and J gave up 3 bases, with 7 bases separating them. The CDR3 contains 13 residues. CDR1 is KGHSH and CDR2 is LQKENI in the germline V gene. CDR3 in DNA: TGTGCCAGCTCACAGGACATCAATCAGCCCCAGCATTTT. Its protein product is CASSQDINQPQHF.

The chain recombines TRBV7-9 with TRBJ2-7, with TRBD1 as a possible D gene (6 bases). This CDR3 is built from 15 residues. From germline, CDR1 is SEHNR and CDR2 FQNEAQ (reference sequence). The V end lost 5 bases, the J end lost 6 bases, and 20 bases lay between the germline ends. CDR3 in DNA: TGTGCCAGCAGCATAAGCGACAGGCCTCTACTCGAGCAGTACTTC. It is translated as CASSISDRPLLEQYF.

The chain couples TRBV2 to TRBJ2-1, with a tentative D call TRBD2 (6 bases). CDR1 is SNHLY, CDR2 FYNNEI, per germline. This CDR3 has 15 residues. V was cut by 7 bases and J by 0 bases, with 13 bases left in between. The CDR3 reads CASKRDGSSYNEQFF. Written as DNA, the CDR3 is TGTGCCAGCAAAAGGGACGGGAGCTCCTACAATGAGCAGTTCTTC.

CDR3 loop: CASSQDPTGSTSPLHF. The CDR3, as DNA: TGCGCCAGCAGCCAAGATCCCACAGGGTCGACTTCACCCCTCCACTTT. The genes are TRBV4-3 and TRBJ1-6, with a tentative D call TRBD1 (6 bases). Germline V lookup: CDR1 LGHNA, CDR2 YSLEER. V was pared by 0 bases and J by 9 bases, with 15 bases between. This CDR3 has 16 amino acids.

The chain links TRBV5-6 to TRBJ1-6, with a weak D call TRBD1 (6 bases). CDR1 is SGHDT and CDR2 is YYEEEE in the germline V gene. The CDR3 is 16 amino acids. V gave up 3 bases and J gave up 4 bases, with 14 bases separating them. CDR3 nucleotides: TGTGCCAGCAGCTACACAGGGACGGTTTATAATTCACCCCTCCACTTT. Amino acids: CASSYTGTVYNSPLHF.

This chain uses TRBV7-8 with TRBJ2-3; 9 bases map to TRBD2. V trimming: 5 bases; J trimming: 5 bases; junction bases outside the gene matches: 11. This CDR3 comprises 16 residues. Germline V gene lookup returns CDR1 SGHVS and CDR2 FQNEAQ. CDR3 DNA sequence: TGTGCCAGCAGCGACGTAGGGACTAGCAAACAAGATACGCAGTATTTT. It translates to CASSDVGTSKQDTQYF.

The rearrangement links TRBV19 to TRBJ1-3; D call uncertain. CDR1 and CDR2 from the germline V gene are LNHDA and SQIVND (reference sequence). V lost 11 bases, J lost 0 bases, and 14 bases lay in between. The CDR3 runs 14 residues. This CDR3 reads CARGSGNSGNTIYF. In nucleotides, the CDR3 is TGTGCCCGAGGTTCGGGGAACTCTGGAAACACCATATATTTT.

The chain joins TRBV4-3 to TRBJ1-3; 7 bases agree with TRBD1. Germline CDR1 is LGHNA and CDR2 is YSLEER. With V trimmed by 0 bases and J by 7 bases, 12 bases remained unmatched. The CDR3 is made up of 17 amino acids. CDR3 amino acids: CASSQDYGTARGNTIYF. CDR3 nucleotide sequence: TGCGCCAGCAGCCAAGATTACGGGACAGCCCGAGGGAACACCATATATTTT.